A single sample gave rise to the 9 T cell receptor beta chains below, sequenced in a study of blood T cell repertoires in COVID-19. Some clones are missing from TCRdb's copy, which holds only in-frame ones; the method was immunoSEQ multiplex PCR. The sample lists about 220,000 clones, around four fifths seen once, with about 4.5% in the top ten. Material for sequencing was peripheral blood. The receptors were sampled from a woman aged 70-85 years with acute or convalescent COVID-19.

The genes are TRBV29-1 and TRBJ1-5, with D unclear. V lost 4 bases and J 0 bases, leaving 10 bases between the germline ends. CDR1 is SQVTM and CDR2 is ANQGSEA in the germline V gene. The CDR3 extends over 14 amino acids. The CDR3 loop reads CSVVVADSNQPQHF. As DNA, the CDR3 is TGCAGCGTTGTCGTAGCTGATAGCAATCAGCCCCAGCATTTT.

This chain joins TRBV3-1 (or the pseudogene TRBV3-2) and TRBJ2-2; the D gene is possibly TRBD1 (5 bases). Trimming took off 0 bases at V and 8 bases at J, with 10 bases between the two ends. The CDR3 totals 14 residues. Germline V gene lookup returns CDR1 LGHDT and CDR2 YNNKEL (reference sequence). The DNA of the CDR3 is TGTGCCAGCAGCCAAGATCCAAGGGGAGGGGAGCTGTTTTTT. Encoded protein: CASSQDPRGGELFF.

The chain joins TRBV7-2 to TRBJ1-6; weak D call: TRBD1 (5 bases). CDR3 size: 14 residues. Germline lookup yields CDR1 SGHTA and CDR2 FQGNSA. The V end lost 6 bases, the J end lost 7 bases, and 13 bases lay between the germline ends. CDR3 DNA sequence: TGTGCCAGCAGTTCAGGGTATGGGAATTCACCCCTCCACTTT. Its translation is CASSSGYGNSPLHF.

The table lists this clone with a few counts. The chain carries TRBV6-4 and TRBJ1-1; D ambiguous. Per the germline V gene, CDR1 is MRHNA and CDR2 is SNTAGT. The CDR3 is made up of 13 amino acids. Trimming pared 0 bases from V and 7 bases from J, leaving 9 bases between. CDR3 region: CASSDSGNREAFF. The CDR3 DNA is TGTGCCAGCAGTGACTCCGGGAACCGTGAAGCTTTCTTT.

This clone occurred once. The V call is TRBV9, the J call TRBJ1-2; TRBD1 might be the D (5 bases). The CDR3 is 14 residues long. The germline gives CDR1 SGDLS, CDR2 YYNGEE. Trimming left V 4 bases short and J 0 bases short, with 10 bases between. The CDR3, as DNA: TGTGCCAGCAGCCTACAGGCGGCTAACTATGGCTACACCTTC. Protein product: CASSLQAANYGYTF.

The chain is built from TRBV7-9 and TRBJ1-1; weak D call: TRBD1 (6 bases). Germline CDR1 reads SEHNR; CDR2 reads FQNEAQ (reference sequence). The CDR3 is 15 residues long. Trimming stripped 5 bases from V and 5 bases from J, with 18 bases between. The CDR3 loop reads CASSIHQGFVTEAFF. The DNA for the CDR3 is TGTGCCAGCAGCATCCACCAGGGGTTTGTTACTGAAGCTTTCTTT.

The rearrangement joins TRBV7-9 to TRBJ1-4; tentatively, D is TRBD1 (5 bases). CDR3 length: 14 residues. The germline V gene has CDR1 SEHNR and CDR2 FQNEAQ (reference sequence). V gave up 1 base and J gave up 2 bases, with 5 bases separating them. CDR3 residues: CASSLGQTNEKLFF. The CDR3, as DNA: TGTGCCAGCAGCTTAGGACAGACTAATGAAAAACTGTTTTTT.

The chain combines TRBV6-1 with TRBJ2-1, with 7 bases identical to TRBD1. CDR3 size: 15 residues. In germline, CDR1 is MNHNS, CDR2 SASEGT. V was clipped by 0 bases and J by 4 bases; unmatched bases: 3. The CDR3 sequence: CASSEAGTVYNEQFF. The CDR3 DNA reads TGTGCCAGCAGTGAAGCTGGGACAGTGTACAATGAGCAGTTCTTC.

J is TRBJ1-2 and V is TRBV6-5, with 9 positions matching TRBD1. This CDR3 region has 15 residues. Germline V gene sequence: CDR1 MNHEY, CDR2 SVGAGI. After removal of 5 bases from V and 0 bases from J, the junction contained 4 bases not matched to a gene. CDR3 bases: TGTGCCAGCAGTATACAGGGGGCCACTAACTATGGCTACACCTTC. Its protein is CASSIQGATNYGYTF.